A single sample is the source of the 19 T cell receptor beta chains below, sequenced in a study of OX40 agonist ivuxolimab in advanced cancers. Using immunoSEQ multiplex PCR, the repertoire was profiled, and TCRdb retains in-frame clones only, with some absent. The table has 30,000 or so clones, roughly nine tenths seen once; the top ten hold about 25%. The sequenced sample was CD4+ or CD8+ T cells sorted from blood, obtained in a trial of the OX40 agonist ivuxolimab. The source of these receptors is an adult with an advanced solid tumor such as melanoma, head and neck, liver or kidney cancer.

The rearrangement links TRBV6-1 to TRBJ2-3; weak D call: TRBD2 (7 bases). This CDR3 comprises 15 residues. Germline CDR1 and CDR2: MNHNS and SASEGT. V was clipped by 3 bases and J by 2 bases, with 12 bases between them. DNA for the CDR3: TGTGCCAGCAGTGACGGTGGGGGGGCCACAGATACGCAGTATTTT. It specifies CASSDGGGATDTQYF.

The V and J genes are TRBV6-6 and TRBJ1-2; the D is unclear. CDR1 and CDR2 from the germline V gene are MNHNY and SVGAGI (reference sequence). CDR3 size: 13 residues. V lost 0 bases and J lost 4, with 6 bases in between. The CDR3, as DNA: TGTGCCAGCAGTTACTCGGGGAGCTATGGCTACACCTTC. Protein product: CASSYSGSYGYTF.

V usage is TRBV7-3 and J usage is TRBJ2-1; a possible D gene is TRBD2 (5 bases). V was clipped by 1 base and J by 4 bases, with 11 bases between them. Germline lookup yields CDR1 SGHTA and CDR2 FQGTGA. CDR3 size: 15 residues. The CDR3 reads CASSLMGGPYNEQFF. CDR3 bases: TGTGCCAGCAGCTTAATGGGCGGGCCATACAATGAGCAGTTCTTC.

The chain carries TRBV5-4 and TRBJ1-1, with a tentative D call TRBD1 (5 bases). Trimming removed 2 bases from V and 6 bases from J, with 17 bases in between. The CDR3 is 15 amino acids. Germline V gene data show CDR1 as SGHNT and CDR2 as YYREEE (reference sequence). This chain's CDR3 is CASSFSTQARAEAFF. CDR3 coding DNA: TGTGCCAGCAGCTTCTCAACCCAGGCCAGGGCTGAAGCTTTCTTT. Filled out from reference TRBV5-4 and TRBJ1-1, the complete variable domain reads ETGVTQSPTHLIKTRGQQVTLRCSSQSGHNTVSWYQQALGQGPQFIFQYYREEENGRGNFPPRFSGLQFPNYSSELNVNALELDDSALYLCASSFSTQARAEAFFGQGTRLTVV.

The chain combines TRBV9 with TRBJ2-5; no clear D. The length of the CDR3 is 15 residues. The germline gives CDR1 SGDLS, CDR2 YYNGEE. V lost 0 bases and J lost 1, with 10 bases in between. The CDR3 region has the DNA TGTGCCAGCAGCGTAGGGAGCACTACCCAAGAGACCCAGTACTTC. This translates into CASSVGSTTQETQYF. The full variable domain, in which reference TRBV9 and TRBJ2-5 provide the parts outside the CDR3, is DSGVTQTPKHLITATGQRVTLRCSPRSGDLSVYWYQQSLDQGLQFLIQYYNGEERAKGNILERFSAQQFPDLHSELNLSSLELGDSALYFCASSVGSTTQETQYFGPGTRLLVL.

The chain has TRBV5-8 and TRBJ2-1, with 9 nucleotides matching TRBD2. The length of the CDR3 is 19 residues. V was clipped by 2 bases and J by 1 base; unmatched bases: 13. Germline CDR1 SGHTS, CDR2 YDEGEE. CDR3 DNA: TGTGCCAGCAGCTTACGGCGGGAGGGCCGTTCTTTTTCCTACAATGAGCAGTTCTTC. Encoded protein: CASSLRREGRSFSYNEQFF.

This chain uses TRBV6-5 with TRBJ2-7; 7 nucleotides line up with TRBD2. CDR1 is MNHEY and CDR2 is SVGAGI in the germline V gene. This CDR3 comprises 15 residues. Losses at the gene ends were 7 bases for V and 0 bases for J; bases not matched to a gene: 9. The CDR3 here is CASTVTASGSYEQYF. As DNA, the CDR3 is TGTGCCAGCACCGTTACGGCTAGCGGCTCCTACGAGCAGTACTTC.

This chain uses TRBV2 with TRBJ1-5, with 9 bases that match TRBD1. The CDR3 consists of 14 residues. Trimming cost V 7 bases and J 3 bases; bases outside gene matches: 4. From germline, CDR1 is SNHLY and CDR2 FYNNEI. CDR3 bases: TGTGCCAGCAAGGGACAGGGCATCAATCAGCCCCAGCATTTT. This codes for CASKGQGINQPQHF. The entire variable domain, with the rest obtained from reference TRBV2 and TRBJ1-5, is as follows: EPEVTQTPSHQVTQMGQEVILRCVPISNHLYFYWYRQILGQKVEFLVSFYNNEISEKSEIFDDQFSVERPDGSNFTLKIRSTKLEDSAMYFCASKGQGINQPQHFGDGTRLSIL.

Only one count was recorded for this clone. The CDR3 nucleotides read TGTGCCAGCAGCCGGGACGGAACCTACGAGCAGTACTTC. Translation: CASSRDGTYEQYF. The V gene is TRBV7-6, the J gene TRBJ2-7, with D perhaps being TRBD1 or TRBD2 (5 bases each). In germline, CDR1 is SGHVS, CDR2 FNYEAQ. This CDR3 spans 13 amino acids. With 5 bases removed from V and 2 bases from J, the gap between germline ends came to 10 bases.

J is TRBJ2-1 and V is TRBV28, with D tentatively TRBD1 (5 bases). The CDR3 has 13 residues. The germline gives CDR1 MDHEN, CDR2 SYDVKM. Trimming shortened V by 1 base and J by 7 bases, and 8 bases separated the two germline ends. The CDR3 sequence: CASSLSRQNEQFF. Written as DNA, the CDR3 is TGTGCCAGCAGTTTATCCCGACAGAATGAGCAGTTCTTC.

The chain joins TRBV5-4 to TRBJ1-6, with TRBD1 as a possible D gene (5 bases). CDR1 is SGHNT, CDR2 YYREEE, per germline (reference sequence). The ends were cut back, 2 bases at V and 4 bases at J, with 10 bases in the middle. This CDR3 has 15 amino acids. Written as DNA, the CDR3 is TGTGCCAGCAGCTTCTCGGGGGGGTATAATTCACCCCTCCACTTT. It encodes CASSFSGGYNSPLHF.

V usage is TRBV30 and J usage is TRBJ2-2, with D perhaps TRBD1 (5 bases). V was pared by 6 bases and J by 5 bases, with 19 bases between. This CDR3 is 15 amino acids long. Germline V gene sequence: CDR1 GTSNPN, CDR2 SVGIG (reference sequence). This chain's CDR3 is CACTDSRQLTGELFF. The CDR3 nucleotides are TGTGCCTGTACCGACAGCCGGCAACTGACCGGGGAGCTGTTTTTT.

The chain combines TRBV10-2 with TRBJ2-7; D unclear. CDR3 length: 13 amino acids. Deletions cut 4 bases from V and 0 bases from J, with 7 bases between. The germline CDR1 and CDR2 sequences are WSHSY and SAAADI. CDR3 residues: CASSVAGSYEQYF. CDR3 DNA: TGCGCCAGCAGTGTGGCAGGCTCCTACGAGCAGTACTTC.

The chain links TRBV21-1 to TRBJ2-2; the table's D gene call, TRBD2, was not cross checked with the DNA. TRBV21-1 is a listed pseudogene. The CDR3 totals 21 residues. In DNA, the CDR3 is TGTGCCAGCAGCGGGAATCACCTTCTAGCGGGAGGACCGATAAACACCGGGGAGCTGTTTTTT. Amino acids: CASSGNHLLAGGPINTGELFF.

The chain is built from TRBV9 and TRBJ2-3; D is uncertain. The germline CDR1 and CDR2 sequences are SGDLS and YYNGEE. The length of the CDR3 is 14 residues. The V gene lost 4 bases and the J gene lost 6 bases, with 15 bases spanning the gap. The CDR3 region is CASSSPLPPDTQYF. The CDR3 DNA is TGTGCCAGCAGCTCCCCACTACCTCCGGATACGCAGTATTTT.

This clone occurred once. V usage is TRBV5-6 and J usage is TRBJ2-3, with D possibly being TRBD2 (5 bases). CDR3 size: 16 residues. From germline, CDR1 is SGHDT and CDR2 YYEEEE. V lost 0 bases, J lost 2 bases, and 13 bases lay in between. Written as DNA, the CDR3 is TGTGCCAGCAGCTTGGCTGAGCGGCTTCCCACAGATACGCAGTATTTT. Its translation is CASSLAERLPTDTQYF.

The rearrangement joins TRBV2 to TRBJ1-1; D perhaps matches TRBD1 (6 bases). The CDR3 totals 13 residues. Looked up from germline, CDR1 is SNHLY and CDR2 is FYNNEI. CDR3 in amino acids: CPPGGGAGTEAFF. For the CDR3, the DNA is TGTCCTCCCGGCGGGGGGGCCGGCACTGAAGCTTTCTTT.

This rearrangement joins TRBV27 to TRBJ2-2; D possibly matches TRBD1 or TRBD2 (5 bases each). Germline V gene lookup returns CDR1 MNHEY and CDR2 SMNVEV (reference sequence). V was trimmed by 0 bases and J by 4 bases, leaving 9 bases between them. The length of the CDR3 is 15 residues. The CDR3, as DNA: TGTGCCAGCAGTTTATCGTGGGGGAGCACCGGGGAGCTGTTTTTT. This gives the protein CASSLSWGSTGELFF.

The rearrangement joins TRBV10-3 to TRBJ2-7; TRBD1 agrees at 9 bases. The CDR3 sequence is 13 residues long. In germline, CDR1 is ENHRY, CDR2 SYGVKD. The trim removed 5 bases at V and 3 bases at J, leaving 2 bases unmatched. The CDR3 loop reads CAISPGQGYEQYF. CDR3 coding DNA: TGTGCCATCAGTCCGGGACAGGGCTACGAGCAGTACTTC.